This T cell receptor beta chain was obtained from a study of shared clonotypes between healthy human individuals. The data were produced by immunoSEQ multiplex PCR, yet TCRdb's version contains in-frame clones alone and is incomplete. The sample contains about 700,000 clones, around 74% of which appear only once. The split of CD4+ cells yielded CD45RA+ naive and CD45RA-negative memory subsets. The clonotype originates from a woman aged 30 to 39 in good health. The material sequenced was memory CD4+ T cells sorted from blood. Subset denoted: CD45RA-negative fraction.

This CDR3 is CASSEDRRAQIYNEQFF. CDR3 sequence (DNA): TGTGCCAGCAGTGAAGACCGGCGGGCCCAAATTTACAATGAGCAGTTCTTC. The rearrangement links TRBV6-1 to TRBJ2-1; the D gene is possibly TRBD2 (5 bases). CDR3 size: 17 residues. In germline, CDR1 is MNHNS, CDR2 SASEGT. Trimming shortened V by 1 base and J by 4 bases, and 17 bases separated the two germline ends.